The clone carrying this T cell receptor (beta chain) was detected a few times. Its antigen is unknown. Each CDR3 protein is one row after TCRdb ran MiXCR on the 5' RACE reads. The sample carries 500,000 to 600,000 distinct CDR3 sequences, under 25% recorded once. The source of the sample is a study of identical twins. Points from the study as a whole: Invariant MAIT and iNKT cells are populations that could partly confound zero-insertion analyses.

The same sample was also studied in work on T cells expressing NK-cell markers.

Sequenced material: CD4+ T cells sorted from blood. This clonotype was sampled from a young woman in good health.

Here the CDR3 DNA reads TGCAGCGTTGAGGAGCGTTGGGCTAGCGGGGGATCAGATACGCAGTATTTT. Encoded protein: CSVEERWASGGSDTQYF. This chain uses TRBV29-1 with TRBJ2-3; TRBD2 matches 10 bases. CDR1 and CDR2 from the germline V gene are SQVTM and ANQGSEA. The CDR3 has 17 residues. With V trimmed by 3 bases and J by 4 bases, 13 bases remained unmatched.